What follows is one TCR beta chain and its context. Per the germline V gene, CDR1 is PRHDT and CDR2 is FYEKMQ (reference sequence). The CDR3 extends over 14 amino acids. Unmatched junction bases numbered 8, after V lost 5 bases and J lost 5 bases. Repertoires were generated with immunoSEQ multiplex PCR, while TCRdb's copy carries only in-frame clones and drops some. The data show more than 80,000 clones, less than 95% seen once. This specimen comes from a study of T cell changes during pregnancy in multiple sclerosis. The receptor comes from a female donor with multiple sclerosis, enrolled in a pregnancy study. The chain joins TRBV13 to TRBJ2-7, with TRBD1 identical over 8 bases. The source was peripheral blood, collected before pregnancy. The CDR3 spells CASSLRDRPHEQYF. The CDR3 DNA sequence: TGTGCCAGCAGCCTCCGGGACAGGCCCCACGAGCAGTACTTC.